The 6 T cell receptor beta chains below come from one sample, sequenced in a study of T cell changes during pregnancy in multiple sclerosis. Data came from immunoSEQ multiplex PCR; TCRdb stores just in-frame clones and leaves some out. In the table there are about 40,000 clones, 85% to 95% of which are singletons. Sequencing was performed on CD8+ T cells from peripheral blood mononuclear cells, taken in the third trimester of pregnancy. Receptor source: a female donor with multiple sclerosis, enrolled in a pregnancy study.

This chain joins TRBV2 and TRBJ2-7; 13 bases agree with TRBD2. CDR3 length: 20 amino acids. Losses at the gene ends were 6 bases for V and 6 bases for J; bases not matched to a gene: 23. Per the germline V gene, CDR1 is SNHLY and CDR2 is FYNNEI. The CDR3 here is CASRNLLAGGSNYPQSEQYF. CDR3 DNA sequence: TGTGCCAGCAGAAACTTACTAGCGGGGGGGTCGAATTACCCCCAATCCGAGCAGTACTTC.

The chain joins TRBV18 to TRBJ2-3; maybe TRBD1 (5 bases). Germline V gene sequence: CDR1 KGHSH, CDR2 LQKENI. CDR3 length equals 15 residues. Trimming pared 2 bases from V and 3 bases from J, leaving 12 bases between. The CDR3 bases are TGTGCCAGCTCACCATACCAGGGCTGGACAGATACGCAGTATTTT. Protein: CASSPYQGWTDTQYF.

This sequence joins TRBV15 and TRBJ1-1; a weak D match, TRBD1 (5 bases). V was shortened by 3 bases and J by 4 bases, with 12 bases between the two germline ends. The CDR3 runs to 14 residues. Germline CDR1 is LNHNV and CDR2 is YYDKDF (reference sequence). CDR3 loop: CATSRTASGTEAFF. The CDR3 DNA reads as TGTGCCACCAGCAGGACAGCCTCGGGCACTGAAGCTTTCTTT.

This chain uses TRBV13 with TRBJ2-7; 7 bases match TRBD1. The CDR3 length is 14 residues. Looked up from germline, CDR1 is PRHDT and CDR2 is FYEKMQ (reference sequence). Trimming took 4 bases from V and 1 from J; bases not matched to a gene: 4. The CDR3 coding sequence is TGTGCCAGCAGCTCGTGGACAGGATCCTACGAGCAGTACTTC. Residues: CASSSWTGSYEQYF.

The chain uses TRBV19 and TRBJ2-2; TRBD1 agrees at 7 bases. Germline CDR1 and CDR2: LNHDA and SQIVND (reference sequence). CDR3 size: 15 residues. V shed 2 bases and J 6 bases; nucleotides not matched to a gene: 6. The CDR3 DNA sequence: TGTGCCAGTAGTATAAATACAGGGGCGGCCGGGGAGCTGTTTTTT. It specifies CASSINTGAAGELFF.

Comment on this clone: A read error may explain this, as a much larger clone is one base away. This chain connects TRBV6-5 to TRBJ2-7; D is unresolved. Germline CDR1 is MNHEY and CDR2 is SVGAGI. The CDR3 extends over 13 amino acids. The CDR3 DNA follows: TGTGCCAGCAGTCACTCTGTCCGAGGCGAGCAGTACTTC. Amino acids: CASSHSVRGEQYF.